These 28 T cell receptor beta chains originate from one sample sequenced in a study of chronic HIV infection and antiretroviral therapy. MiXCR, applied by TCRdb to the 5' RACE reads, yields one record per CDR3 protein. The sample holds around 30,000 distinct CDR3 sequences, under 9.5% seen once. Sequenced: peripheral blood. These TCRs come from an adult who had HIV and had not received antiretroviral therapy, or was an uninfected healthy control (not recorded which).

The rearrangement joins TRBV12-3 or TRBV12-4 to TRBJ1-6; the D is unclear. The CDR3 extends over 13 amino acids. Trimming took 2 bases from V and 6 from J, leaving 5 bases between them. The CDR3 DNA sequence: TGTGCCAGCAGTTTACAATCTAATTCACCCCTCCACTTT. The encoded protein is CASSLQSNSPLHF.

CDR3 sequence reads: CASRLAILNTEAFF. CDR3 in DNA: TGCGCCAGCAGATTAGCAATCCTGAACACTGAAGCTTTCTTT. V usage is TRBV5-1 and J usage is TRBJ1-1; unclear D gene. The CDR3 runs 14 residues. Looked up from germline, CDR1 is SGHRS and CDR2 is YFSETQ. V was trimmed by 5 bases and J by 0 bases, leaving 11 bases between them.

The J gene is TRBJ1-5, the V gene TRBV10-3; D is perhaps TRBD1 (5 bases). Trimming shortened V by 4 bases and J by 5 bases, and 9 bases separated the two germline ends. Germline V lookup: CDR1 ENHRY, CDR2 SYGVKD. CDR3 length: 13 amino acids. The CDR3 DNA reads as TGTGCCATCAGTGGACAGATGGATCAGCCCCAGCATTTT. Translated: CAISGQMDQPQHF.

This chain connects TRBV18 to TRBJ2-7; D is undetermined. Deletions cut 0 bases from V and 2 bases from J, with 8 bases between. This CDR3 has 14 amino acids. Germline V CDR1 and CDR2: KGHSH, LQKENI. The DNA of the CDR3 is TGTGCCAGCTCACCACCATGGAAAACCTACGAGCAGTACTTC. Protein sequence: CASSPPWKTYEQYF.

This clonotype has at least ten counts. This sequence joins TRBV6-2 or TRBV6-3 and TRBJ2-7; either TRBD1 or TRBD2 may fit D (6 bases each). The CDR3 has 13 residues. Per the germline V gene, CDR1 is MNHEY and CDR2 is SVGEGT. The V end was cut by 8 bases, the J end by 2 bases, with 13 bases between. The CDR3: CASCLGGTYEQYF. DNA of the CDR3: TGTGCCAGCTGCCTCGGGGGCACCTACGAGCAGTACTTC.

This clonotype was seen repeatedly, ten times or more. CDR3 sequence reads: CATSDRTDNEQFF. The CDR3 DNA sequence: TGTGCCACCAGTGATCGGACAGACAATGAGCAGTTCTTC. The chain uses TRBV24-1 and TRBJ2-1, with D possibly being TRBD1 (6 bases). The CDR3 is 13 amino acids. V shed 3 bases and J shed 5 bases, with 7 bases lying between them. Per the germline V gene, CDR1 is KGHDR and CDR2 is SFDVKD.

This clonotype was counted many times. CDR3 in amino acids: CASRGAGTGLDSNQPQHF. The CDR3 DNA sequence: TGTGCCAGCAGGGGAGCCGGGACAGGGCTCGATAGCAATCAGCCCCAGCATTTT. The chain links TRBV2 to TRBJ1-5; 9 bases align to TRBD1. Trimming removed 6 bases from V and 0 bases from J; junction bases left unmatched: 12. CDR1 is SNHLY and CDR2 is FYNNEI in the germline V gene. The CDR3 is made up of 18 amino acids. The full variable domain, in which reference TRBV2 and TRBJ1-5 provide the parts outside the CDR3, is EPEVTQTPSHQVTQMGQEVILRCVPISNHLYFYWYRQILGQKVEFLVSFYNNEISEKSEIFDDQFSVERPDGSNFTLKIRSTKLEDSAMYFCASRGAGTGLDSNQPQHFGDGTRLSIL.

There are many counts of this clonotype. This chain joins TRBV14 and TRBJ1-5; D possibly corresponds to TRBD1 (5 bases). CDR1 SGHDN and CDR2 FVKESK come from the germline V gene. V was trimmed by 4 bases and J by 15 bases, leaving 13 bases between them. This CDR3 region has 11 residues. The CDR3 spells CASSLGHSTHF. The CDR3 DNA reads as TGTGCCAGCAGCCTCGGACACTCCACGCATTTT.

Turning to this clonotype: A read error may explain this, as a much larger clone is one base away. The chain's CDR3 is CATYYLDRGTGELFF. In nucleotides, the CDR3 is TGTGCCACCTACTACCTGGACAGGGGAACCGGGGAGCTGTTTTTT. This chain connects TRBV6-2 or TRBV6-3 to TRBJ2-2, with 9 bases identical to TRBD1. The CDR3 is 15 amino acids. V was clipped by 10 bases and J by 5 bases; unmatched bases: 11. Per the germline V gene, CDR1 is MNHEY and CDR2 is SVGEGT.

This clonotype was seen repeatedly, ten times or more. The J gene is TRBJ1-2, the V gene TRBV6-5; D unresolved. V gave up 4 bases and J gave up 1 base, with 7 bases separating them. Germline V gives CDR1 MNHEY, CDR2 SVGAGI. The CDR3 covers 13 residues. CDR3 loop: CASSSVNNYGYTF. As DNA, the CDR3 is TGTGCCAGCAGTTCGGTGAATAACTATGGCTACACCTTC.

V usage is TRBV6-2 or TRBV6-3 and J usage is TRBJ2-7, with 7 bases fitting TRBD1. The CDR3 sequence is 16 residues long. The V and J ends lost 4 bases and 3 bases, in that order; junction bases with no gene match: 12. The germline CDR1 and CDR2 sequences are MNHEY and SVGEGT. CDR3: CASSSLSTRGLYEQYF. CDR3 DNA: TGTGCCAGCAGTTCTCTTAGCACGAGGGGGCTCTACGAGCAGTACTTC.

This clonotype occurred many times. The V and J genes are TRBV12-3 or TRBV12-4 and TRBJ2-3, with 12 nucleotides matching TRBD2. J lost 6 bases, V lost 4 bases, and 5 bases had no gene match. This CDR3 is built from 15 residues. The DNA for the CDR3 is TGTGCCAGCAGTTCGACTAGCGGGAGTGTTGATACGCAGTATTTT. It specifies CASSSTSGSVDTQYF.

This clonotype was detected ten times or more. The chain recombines TRBV4-3 with TRBJ1-5, with TRBD1 matching 7 bases. J lost 8 bases, V lost 0 bases, and 7 bases had no gene match. This CDR3 spans 15 amino acids. Germline V gene data show CDR1 as LGHNA and CDR2 as YSLEER. The CDR3 here is CASSQDRDSSEPQHF. For the CDR3, the DNA is TGCGCCAGCAGCCAAGATAGGGACAGCTCTGAGCCCCAGCATTTT.

As for this clonotype: A read error may explain this, as a much larger clone is one base away. The chain combines TRBV6-6 with TRBJ1-1, with D possibly being TRBD1 (5 bases). The CDR3 has 12 residues. Per the germline V gene, CDR1 is MNHNY and CDR2 is SVGAGI (reference sequence). CDR3 amino acids: CASSGVEGRSLF. CDR3 bases: TGTGCCAGCAGTGGCGTCGAGGGACGATCTCTCTTT.

In this sample, this clonotype turned up many times. The rearrangement joins TRBV7-2 to TRBJ2-5; no firm D call. This CDR3 is 12 amino acids long. The V and J ends lost 5 bases and 0 bases respectively, with 4 bases between them. Germline values: CDR1 SGHTA, CDR2 FQGNSA. CDR3 loop: CASSLYQETQYF. DNA for the CDR3: TGTGCCAGCAGCCTGTACCAAGAGACCCAGTACTTC.

The chain combines TRBV27 with TRBJ2-3; 11 bases map to TRBD1. Germline-derived CDR1 and CDR2 are MNHEY and SMNVEV (reference sequence). Trimming at V came to 6 bases and at J to 6 bases, leaving 5 bases not matched to a gene. The CDR3 covers 14 residues. CDR3 residues: CASSMDRGPDTQYF. In DNA form, the CDR3 reads TGTGCCAGCAGCATGGACAGGGGGCCCGATACGCAGTATTTT.

The chain employs TRBV11-2 and TRBJ2-2; D possibly corresponds to TRBD1 (5 bases). This CDR3 has 14 residues. Germline lookup yields CDR1 SGHAT and CDR2 FQNNGV. V was clipped by 5 bases and J by 5 bases, with 12 bases between them. CDR3 residues: CASSPQGYTGELFF. In DNA, the CDR3 is TGTGCCAGCAGCCCGCAGGGATATACCGGGGAGCTGTTTTTT.

This clonotype was observed many times. V is TRBV7-2 and J is TRBJ2-3, with 10 bases lining up with TRBD2. The germline V gene has CDR1 SGHTA and CDR2 FQGNSA. CDR3 length: 16 residues. Unmatched junction bases numbered 5, after V lost 2 bases and J lost 3 bases. This CDR3 reads CASSLRAGGPTDTQYF. The CDR3 DNA reads TGTGCCAGCAGCTTAAGAGCGGGGGGGCCAACAGATACGCAGTATTTT.

Only a few counts were recorded for this clonotype. The CDR3 sequence is CATSRRGQEGGYTF. CDR3 nucleotide sequence: TGTGCCACCAGCCGCCGAGGACAGGAGGGGGGCTACACCTTC. The genes are TRBV15 and TRBJ1-2; 7 positions match TRBD1. Germline trimming cut 5 bases from V and 8 bases from J; bases unmatched to any gene: 11. The CDR3 has 14 residues. CDR1 and CDR2 from the germline V gene are LNHNV and YYDKDF (reference sequence).

Only a few counts were recorded for this clonotype. The J gene is TRBJ1-2, the V gene TRBV29-1, with unresolved D. CDR1 SQVTM and CDR2 ANQGSEA come from the germline V gene. V was shortened by 7 bases and J by 6 bases, with 12 bases between the two germline ends. This CDR3 comprises 11 residues. The CDR3: CSAPYEDGYTF. CDR3 nucleotides: TGCAGCGCCCCCTATGAGGATGGCTACACCTTC.

This clonotype was seen a few times. This chain links TRBV5-1 with TRBJ1-6; TRBD1 aligns across 7 bases. Germline values: CDR1 SGHRS, CDR2 YFSETQ. This CDR3 comprises 16 residues. J gave up 2 bases and V 3 bases, and 5 bases lay outside the gene matches. The DNA of the CDR3 is TGCGCCAGCAGCTCGGGACAGCTTCCCTATAATTCACCCCTCCACTTT. The encoded protein is CASSSGQLPYNSPLHF.

The table lists this clonotype with a few counts. The chain combines TRBV7-3 with TRBJ1-1; D gene uncertain. CDR3 size: 13 residues. Trimming took 1 base from V and 6 from J, leaving 9 bases between them. Germline CDR1 SGHTA, CDR2 FQGTGA. CDR3 sequence: CASSLIGGAEAFF. DNA of the CDR3: TGTGCCAGCAGCTTAATCGGCGGGGCTGAAGCTTTCTTT.

The chain employs TRBV6-5 and TRBJ1-2; D is unresolved. Germline V CDR1 and CDR2: MNHEY, SVGAGI. V was shortened by 2 bases and J by 4 bases, with 17 bases between the two germline ends. The CDR3 spans 16 residues. The CDR3 here is CASSYTILAAIYGYTF. CDR3 nucleotides: TGTGCCAGCAGTTACACAATATTAGCAGCCATCTATGGCTACACCTTC.

The table lists this clonotype with many counts. This chain joins TRBV29-1 and TRBJ2-7, with 7 bases identical to TRBD1. Germline-derived CDR1 and CDR2 are SQVTM and ANQGSEA. The CDR3 loop spans 12 amino acids. J gave up 1 base and V 4 bases, and 1 base lay outside the gene matches. In DNA, the CDR3 is TGCAGCGTTGGGGACAGTTCCTACGAGCAGTACTTC. Amino acid sequence: CSVGDSSYEQYF.

This clonotype was detected a few times. The rearrangement uses TRBV11-2 and TRBJ1-5, with 8 bases matching TRBD1. Trimming removed 3 bases from V and 6 bases from J; junction bases left unmatched: 7. This CDR3 region has 15 residues. Germline CDR1 SGHAT, CDR2 FQNNGV. The CDR3 is CASSFGRGLGQPQHF. The CDR3 nucleotides read TGTGCCAGCAGCTTCGGCAGGGGGCTCGGTCAGCCCCAGCATTTT.

In this sample, this clonotype turned up many times. The V gene is TRBV4-1, the J gene TRBJ2-5; D not resolved. From germline, CDR1 is MGHRA and CDR2 YSYEKL. Trimming took 0 bases from V and 6 from J, leaving 2 bases between them. The CDR3 extends over 11 amino acids. CDR3 amino acids: CASSQEKTQYF. The CDR3 DNA is TGCGCCAGCAGCCAAGAGAAGACCCAGTACTTC.

This clonotype is termed medium-sized (0.01 to 0.1%). This sequence joins TRBV20-1 and TRBJ1-5, with D uncertain. The CDR3 is made up of 14 amino acids. Trimming took off 7 bases at V and 2 bases at J, with 15 bases between the two ends. Germline CDR1 is DFQATT and CDR2 is SNEGSKA (reference sequence). The CDR3, as DNA: TGCAGTGTTCCCTCGTTGGGAGGCAATCAGCCCCAGCATTTT. It yields the protein CSVPSLGGNQPQHF.

V usage is TRBV7-2 and J usage is TRBJ1-2; a possible D gene is TRBD1 (5 bases). The length of the CDR3 is 13 residues. The V and J ends lost 5 bases and 5 bases respectively, with 12 bases between them. CDR1 SGHTA and CDR2 FQGNSA come from the germline V gene. Here the CDR3 reads CASSPDSNYGYTF. CDR3 DNA sequence: TGTGCCAGCAGCCCCGACAGTAATTATGGCTACACCTTC.